These T cell receptor beta chains were read from a single sample in a study of blood T cell repertoires in COVID-19. Here immunoSEQ multiplex PCR was the method, and the copy in TCRdb shows in-frame clones only, minus some. The table includes 150,000 to 200,000 clones, approximately 86% detected once. The specimen was peripheral blood. These TCRs come from a middle-aged man with active or convalescent COVID-19. The CDR3 runs from the conserved cysteine through the conserved F or W. The order of the fields is D gene, J gene, V gene, clone size, CDR3 protein, CDR3 DNA. A D gene is named only where the DNA matches it firmly. The size of a clone is reported for some rows only, either as once, few or many, or as a class for expanded clones.

NA	TRBJ1-1	TRBV5-5	NA	CASSLGSILNTEAFF	TGTGCCAGCAGCTTGGGTTCAATTTTGAACACTGAAGCTTTCTTT
NA	TRBJ2-3	TRBV5-1	NA	CASRKGDSTDTQYF	TGCGCCAGCAGGAAGGGAGATAGCACAGATACGCAGTATTTT
TRBD1	TRBJ2-3	TRBV6-1	once	CASSEGDRDTQYF	TGTGCCAGCAGTGAGGGGGACAGAGATACGCAGTATTTT
NA	TRBJ2-2	TRBV7-6	NA	CASSVEGRGAGELFF	TGTGCCAGCAGCGTAGAAGGAAGGGGTGCCGGGGAGCTGTTTTTT
TRBD1	TRBJ1-2	TRBV16	NA	CASSPWGQGTAGYTF	TGTGCCAGCAGCCCCTGGGGACAGGGAACAGCTGGCTACACCTTC
NA	TRBJ2-1	TRBV9	NA	CASSVFDSNNEQFF	TGTGCCAGCAGCGTTTTTGACAGCAACAATGAGCAGTTCTTC
TRBD2	TRBJ2-3	TRBV19	NA	CASSIRLAGGPDTQYF	TGTGCCAGTAGTATAAGACTAGCGGGGGGCCCAGATACGCAGTATTTT
TRBD2	TRBJ2-1	TRBV3-1/TRBV3-2	NA	CASSRGTSGRQFF	TGTGCCAGCAGCCGGGGGACTAGCGGGCGGCAGTTCTTC
NA	TRBJ2-3	TRBV7-2	NA	CASSSQTTRDTQYF	TGTGCCAGCAGCTCCCAGACTACTAGAGATACGCAGTATTTT
TRBD1	TRBJ2-7	TRBV3-1/TRBV3-2	few	CASSQRQGAAYEQYF	TGTGCCAGCAGCCAGAGACAGGGGGCGGCCTACGAGCAGTACTTC
NA	TRBJ1-4	TRBV7-6	NA	CASSLGGPNEKLFF	TGTGCCAGCAGCCTGGGGGGACCCAATGAAAAACTGTTTTTT
NA	TRBJ2-3	TRBV2	NA	CASRTRRGNTDTQYF	TGTGCCAGCAGAACCCGGCGGGGCAACACAGATACGCAGTATTTT
NA	TRBJ1-5	TRBV7-2	NA	CASSLRQNQPQHF	TGTGCCAGCAGCTTAAGACAAAACCAGCCCCAGCATTTT
NA	TRBJ2-1	TRBV14	once	CASNTEYGLFNEQFF	TGTGCCAGCAATACAGAGTACGGACTCTTCAATGAGCAGTTCTTC
TRBD1	TRBJ1-3	TRBV6-5	NA	CASSYSETGPGNTIYF	TGTGCCAGCAGTTACTCGGAGACAGGGCCTGGAAACACCATATATTTT
NA	TRBJ2-4	TRBV5-1	NA	CASSLSPHGVGDIQYF	TGCGCCAGCAGCTTATCACCACATGGGGTAGGGGACATTCAGTACTTC
NA	TRBJ2-2	TRBV19	NA	CASKDSSRPGELFF	TGTGCCAGTAAGGACAGCTCCCGTCCCGGGGAGCTGTTTTTT
TRBD1	TRBJ1-1	TRBV25-1	NA	CASSETGGGTEAFF	TGTGCCAGCAGTGAGACAGGGGGAGGGACTGAAGCTTTCTTT
NA	TRBJ2-5	TRBV6-5	NA	CASSYSGLSVQETQYF	TGTGCCAGCAGTTACTCGGGACTCTCCGTACAAGAGACCCAGTACTTC
NA	TRBJ2-7	TRBV6-6	NA	CASSYSRDEQYF	TGTGCCAGCAGTTACTCCCGGGACGAGCAGTACTTC
NA	TRBJ1-1	TRBV5-4	NA	CASKPEGGMDTEAFF	TGTGCCAGCAAGCCCGAAGGGGGAATGGACACTGAAGCTTTCTTT
NA	TRBJ2-3	TRBV9	once	CASSVDGGRDTQYF	TGTGCCAGCAGCGTAGACGGGGGGCGGGATACGCAGTATTTT
TRBD2	TRBJ2-3	TRBV5-4	NA	CASSLFSGNTQYF	TGTGCCAGCAGCTTGTTTAGCGGGAATACGCAGTATTTT
NA	TRBJ1-2	TRBV6-5	NA	CASSYRRTDGYTF	TGTGCCAGCAGTTACCGGAGGACAGATGGCTACACCTTC
NA	TRBJ1-2	TRBV11-2	NA	CASSFGRVYGYTF	TGTGCCAGCAGCTTTGGGCGGGTCTATGGCTACACCTTC
NA	TRBJ2-3	TRBV7-6	NA	CASSPEAAITDTQYF	TGTGCCAGCAGCCCAGAGGCGGCTATCACAGATACGCAGTATTTT
TRBD1	TRBJ1-6	TRBV5-4	NA	CASSMTGAGNSPLHF	TGTGCCAGCAGCATGACAGGGGCCGGGAATTCACCCCTCCACTTT
NA	TRBJ1-1	TRBV29-1	NA	CSVEGQRGASTLGAFF	TGCAGCGTTGAAGGACAGCGGGGGGCGTCCACTCTGGGAGCTTTCTTT
NA	TRBJ1-1	TRBV28	NA	CASSLVRDTGEAFF	TGTGCCAGCAGTTTAGTCCGGGACACTGGTGAAGCTTTCTTT
TRBD2	TRBJ2-7	TRBV7-7	NA	CASSSGLAGAEQYF	TGTGCCAGCAGCTCGGGACTAGCGGGGGCCGAGCAGTACTTC
NA	TRBJ1-1	TRBV30	few	CAWSGTSLNTEAFF	TGTGCCTGGAGCGGGACTTCCTTGAACACTGAAGCTTTCTTT
NA	TRBJ2-5	TRBV4-2	NA	CASSQAKETQYF	TGTGCCAGCAGCCAAGCAAAAGAGACCCAGTACTTC
NA	TRBJ1-2	TRBV12-3/TRBV12-4	NA	CASSRAYGYTF	TGTGCCAGCAGCAGGGCCTATGGCTACACCTTC
NA	TRBJ1-6	TRBV30	NA	CAWSVLGRRGSPLHF	TGTGCCTGGAGTGTACTGGGCAGGAGGGGTTCACCCCTCCACTTT
NA	TRBJ1-2	TRBV28	few	CAGGADGPGRGYTF	TGTGCCGGGGGGGCAGACGGCCCGGGAAGGGGCTACACCTTC
NA	TRBJ2-1	TRBV7-2	NA	CASSLVAGTPLSYEQFF	TGTGCCAGCAGCTTAGTTGCCGGGACTCCCCTTTCTTATGAGCAGTTCTTC
TRBD1	TRBJ1-2	TRBV30	NA	CAWTTGTGILGGYTF	TGTGCCTGGACCACCGGGACAGGGATCTTGGGTGGCTACACCTTC
TRBD1	TRBJ2-3	TRBV27	NA	CASSLSPLGTGNTHTQYF	TGTGCCAGCAGTTTGTCGCCGTTGGGGACAGGCAACACACATACGCAGTATTTT
TRBD1	TRBJ1-2	TRBV28	NA	CASNQQGSGYTF	TGTGCCAGCAATCAACAGGGGTCTGGCTACACCTTC
NA	TRBJ2-5	TRBV12-3/TRBV12-4	NA	CASSASGVETQYF	TGTGCCAGCAGTGCCTCGGGGGTGGAGACCCAGTACTTC
TRBD1	TRBJ2-6	TRBV6-2/TRBV6-3	NA	CASSPRQGESTGANVLTF	TGTGCCAGCAGCCCCAGACAGGGTGAATCTACTGGGGCCAACGTCCTGACTTTC